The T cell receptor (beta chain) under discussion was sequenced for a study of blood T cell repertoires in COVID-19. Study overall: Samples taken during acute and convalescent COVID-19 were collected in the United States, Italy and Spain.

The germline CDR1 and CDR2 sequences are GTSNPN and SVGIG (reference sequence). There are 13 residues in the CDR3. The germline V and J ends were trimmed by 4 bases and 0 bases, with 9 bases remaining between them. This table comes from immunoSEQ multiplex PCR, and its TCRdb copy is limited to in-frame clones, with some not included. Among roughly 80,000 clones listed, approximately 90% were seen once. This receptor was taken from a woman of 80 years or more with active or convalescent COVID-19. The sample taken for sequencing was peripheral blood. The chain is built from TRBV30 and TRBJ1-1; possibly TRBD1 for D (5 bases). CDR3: CAWKSGLNTEAFF. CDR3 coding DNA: TGTGCCTGGAAGTCAGGGCTGAACACTGAAGCTTTCTTT.